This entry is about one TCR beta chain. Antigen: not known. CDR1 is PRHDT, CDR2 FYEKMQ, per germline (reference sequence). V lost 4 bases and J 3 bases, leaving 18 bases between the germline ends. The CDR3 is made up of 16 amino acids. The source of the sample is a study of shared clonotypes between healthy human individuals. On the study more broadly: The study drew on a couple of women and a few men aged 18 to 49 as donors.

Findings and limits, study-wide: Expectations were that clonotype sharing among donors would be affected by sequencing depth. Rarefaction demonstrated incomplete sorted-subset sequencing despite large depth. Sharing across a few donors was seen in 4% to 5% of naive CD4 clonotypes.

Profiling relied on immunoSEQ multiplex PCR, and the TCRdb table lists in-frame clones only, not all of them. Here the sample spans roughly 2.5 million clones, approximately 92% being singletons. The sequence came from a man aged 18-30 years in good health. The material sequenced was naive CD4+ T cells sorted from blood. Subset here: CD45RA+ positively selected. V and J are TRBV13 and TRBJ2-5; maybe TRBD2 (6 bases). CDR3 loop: CASSSLRGGTEETQYF. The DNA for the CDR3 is TGTGCCAGCAGCTCTTTGAGAGGAGGGACCGAAGAGACCCAGTACTTC.